These 3 T cell receptor beta chains were all obtained from the same sample, sequenced in a study of T cells expressing NK-cell markers (dated by TCRdb to 2020 to 2022). Library construction relied on 5' RACE. Sequencing instrument: Illumina HiSeq 2000. The reads were reprocessed in TCRdb, with one entry per CDR3 protein sequence and no accompanying DNA. The sample has 300,000 to 450,000 distinct CDR3 sequences on record. Of the sample, over 4% is held by the ten largest clones. Sequencing used blood T cells: a sorted CD56 or NKG2C T cell subset, CD4+ or CD8+ T cells, or bulk PBMC T cells (not recorded which). These receptor sequences come from a man between 18 and 69 years old in good health.

V is TRBV6-1 and J is TRBJ1-2. Germline CDR1 and CDR2: MNHNS and SASEGT. The CDR3 is made up of 12 amino acids. CDR3 loop: CASSVSYYGYTF.

The genes are TRBV5-1 and TRBJ1-4; the TRBD1 assignment by TCRdb is unverifiable without DNA. CDR3 length: 16 residues. Germline V gene data show CDR1 as SGHRS and CDR2 as YFSETQ. The CDR3 region is CASSRTGTATNEKLFF.

The rearrangement uses TRBV6-2 or TRBV6-3 and TRBJ1-2; TCRdb calls TRBD1, which cannot be checked without DNA. CDR1 is MNHEY and CDR2 is SVGEGT in the germline V gene. This CDR3 region has 13 residues. The CDR3 sequence: CASSLYSDYGYTF.